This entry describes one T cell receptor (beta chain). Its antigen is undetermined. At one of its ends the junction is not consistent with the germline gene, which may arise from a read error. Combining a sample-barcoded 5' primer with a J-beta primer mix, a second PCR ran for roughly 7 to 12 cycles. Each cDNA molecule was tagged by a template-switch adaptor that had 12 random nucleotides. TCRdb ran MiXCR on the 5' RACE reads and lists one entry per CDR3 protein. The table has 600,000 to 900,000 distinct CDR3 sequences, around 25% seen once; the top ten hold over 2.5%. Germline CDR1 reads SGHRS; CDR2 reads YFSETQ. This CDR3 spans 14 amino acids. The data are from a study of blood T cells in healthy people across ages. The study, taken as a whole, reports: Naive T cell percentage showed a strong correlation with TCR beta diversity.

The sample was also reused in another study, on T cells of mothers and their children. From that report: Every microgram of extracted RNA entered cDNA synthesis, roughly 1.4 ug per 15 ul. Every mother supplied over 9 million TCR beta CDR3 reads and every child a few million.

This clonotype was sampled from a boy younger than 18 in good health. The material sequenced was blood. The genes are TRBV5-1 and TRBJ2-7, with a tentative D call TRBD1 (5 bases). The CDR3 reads CANSQDTLSYEQYF. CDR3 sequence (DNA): TGCGCCAACAGCCAGGACACCCTGTCCTACGAGCAGTACTTC.